This TCR beta chain was observed in a study of siplizumab effects on memory and regulatory T cells. General study results and limits: The drug siplizumab significantly decreased the alloreactive sequences that could be traced to unstimulated CD4+ memory cells. Mappable CD4+ clones that were alloreactive averaged roughly 69% Treg-derived with siplizumab versus roughly 25% in controls.

Of note for this clone: Its specificity is not known.

This CDR3 region has 14 residues. In germline, CDR1 is SGHRS, CDR2 YFSETQ. V was trimmed by 4 bases and J by 3 bases, leaving 14 bases between them. Per individual sample, 90,000 to 100,000 TCR templates were assayed. Repertoires were generated with immunoSEQ multiplex PCR, while TCRdb's copy carries only in-frame clones and drops some. This table has some 100,000 clones, more than 85% appearing once. The J gene is TRBJ2-7, the V gene TRBV5-1; D is undetermined. The clonotype originates from a human donor in good health. Some clones in this sample may be carry-over from other donors' samples. Sequenced input: CD4+ T cells sorted from blood. The CDR3 loop reads CASSTKISGYEQYF. The CDR3 bases are TGCGCCAGCAGCACGAAAATTTCAGGCTACGAGCAGTACTTC.